This T cell receptor beta chain was captured by sequencing in a study of blood T cell repertoires in COVID-19. Study information: PBMCs, B-cell-depleted T cells, or T cells provided the cDNA or gDNA that made up the material.

The CDR3 has 15 amino acids. The germline V gene has CDR1 MNHEY and CDR2 SVGAGI. Trimming took 6 bases from V and 3 from J; bases not matched to a gene: 8. Methods used by the authors: Amplified reference gene primers provided the basis for estimating nucleated cell counts. TCRdb's table, derived via immunoSEQ multiplex PCR, lists solely in-frame clones and lacks some. V and J calls and clone size are given by that table; D and trimming were obtained from the DNA. The data contain about 140,000 clones, roughly 89% of them singletons. Sequenced input: peripheral blood. This chain uses TRBV6-5 with TRBJ1-5; 7 bases match TRBD1. This receptor was taken from a woman in her thirties or forties with acute or convalescent COVID-19. CDR3 sequence reads: CASSRRQGYNQPQHF. The CDR3 DNA sequence: TGTGCCAGCAGCCGTCGACAGGGCTACAATCAGCCCCAGCATTTT.